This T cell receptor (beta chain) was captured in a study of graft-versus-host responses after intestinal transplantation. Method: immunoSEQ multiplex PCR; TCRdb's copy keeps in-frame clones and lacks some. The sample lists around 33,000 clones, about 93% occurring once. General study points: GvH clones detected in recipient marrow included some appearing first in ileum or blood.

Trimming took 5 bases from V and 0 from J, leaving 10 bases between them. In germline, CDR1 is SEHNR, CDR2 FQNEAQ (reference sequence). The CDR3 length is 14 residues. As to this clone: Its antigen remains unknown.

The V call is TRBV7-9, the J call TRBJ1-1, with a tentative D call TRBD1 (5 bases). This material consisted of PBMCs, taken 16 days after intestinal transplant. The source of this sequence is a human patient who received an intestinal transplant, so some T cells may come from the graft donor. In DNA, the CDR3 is TGTGCCAGCAGCCCTGGGACTTTGAACACTGAAGCTTTCTTT. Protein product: CASSPGTLNTEAFF.